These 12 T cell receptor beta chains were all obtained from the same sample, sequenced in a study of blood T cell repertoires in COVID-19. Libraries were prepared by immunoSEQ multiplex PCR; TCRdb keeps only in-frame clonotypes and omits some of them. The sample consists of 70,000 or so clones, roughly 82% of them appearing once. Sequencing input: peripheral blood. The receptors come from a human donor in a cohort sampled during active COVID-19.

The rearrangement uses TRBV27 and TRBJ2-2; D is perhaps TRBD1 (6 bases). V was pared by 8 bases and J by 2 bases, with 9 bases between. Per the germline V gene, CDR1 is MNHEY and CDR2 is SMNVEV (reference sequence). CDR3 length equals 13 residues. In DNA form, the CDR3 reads TGTGCCAGCGGACAGCAAAACACCGGGGAGCTGTTTTTT. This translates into CASGQQNTGELFF.

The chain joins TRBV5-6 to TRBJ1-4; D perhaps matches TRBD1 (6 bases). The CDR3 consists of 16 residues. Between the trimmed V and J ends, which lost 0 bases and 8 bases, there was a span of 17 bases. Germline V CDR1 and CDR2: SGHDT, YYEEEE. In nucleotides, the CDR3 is TGTGCCAGCAGCTTGGGAGGGGGGGCGCCGAGGGAAAAACTGTTTTTT. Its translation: CASSLGGGAPREKLFF.

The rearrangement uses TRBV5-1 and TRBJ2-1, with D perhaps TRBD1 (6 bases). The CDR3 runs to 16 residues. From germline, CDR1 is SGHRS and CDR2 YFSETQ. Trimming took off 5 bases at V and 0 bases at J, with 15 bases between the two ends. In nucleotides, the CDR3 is TGCGCCAGCAGAGGGGGAGAGGGAAGCTCCTACAATGAGCAGTTCTTC. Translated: CASRGGEGSSYNEQFF.

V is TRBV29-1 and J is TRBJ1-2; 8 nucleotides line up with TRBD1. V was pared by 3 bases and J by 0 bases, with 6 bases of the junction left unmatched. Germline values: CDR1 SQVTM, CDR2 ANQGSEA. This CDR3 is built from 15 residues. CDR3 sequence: CSVEGQESSNYGYTF. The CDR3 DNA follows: TGCAGCGTTGAGGGACAGGAATCTTCTAACTATGGCTACACCTTC.

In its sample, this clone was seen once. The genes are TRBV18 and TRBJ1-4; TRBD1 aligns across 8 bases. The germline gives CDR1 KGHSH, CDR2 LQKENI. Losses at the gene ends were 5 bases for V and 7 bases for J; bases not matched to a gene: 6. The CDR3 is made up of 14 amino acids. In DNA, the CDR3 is TGTGCCAGCTCATCGACAGGGGAGGGTGAAAAACTGTTTTTT. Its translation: CASSSTGEGEKLFF.

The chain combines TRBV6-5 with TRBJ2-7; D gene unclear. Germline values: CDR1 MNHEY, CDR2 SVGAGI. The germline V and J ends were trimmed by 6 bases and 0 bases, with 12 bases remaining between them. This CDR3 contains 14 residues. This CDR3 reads CASRPLRSSYEQYF. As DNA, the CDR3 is TGTGCCAGCAGGCCTCTAAGGAGCTCCTACGAGCAGTACTTC.

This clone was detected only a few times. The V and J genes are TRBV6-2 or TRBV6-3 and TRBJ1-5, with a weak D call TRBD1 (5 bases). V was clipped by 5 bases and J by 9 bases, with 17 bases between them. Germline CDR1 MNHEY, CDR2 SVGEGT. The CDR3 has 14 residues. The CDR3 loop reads CASSPGGGFRPQHF. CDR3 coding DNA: TGTGCCAGCAGTCCCGGGGGGGGATTTAGGCCCCAGCATTTT.

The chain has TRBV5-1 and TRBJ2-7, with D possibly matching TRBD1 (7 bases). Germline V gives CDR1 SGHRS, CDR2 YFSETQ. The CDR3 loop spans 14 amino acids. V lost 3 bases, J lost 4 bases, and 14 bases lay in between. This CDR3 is CASSSGQAGYEQYF. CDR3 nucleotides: TGCGCCAGCAGCTCAGGACAGGCGGGGTACGAGCAGTACTTC.

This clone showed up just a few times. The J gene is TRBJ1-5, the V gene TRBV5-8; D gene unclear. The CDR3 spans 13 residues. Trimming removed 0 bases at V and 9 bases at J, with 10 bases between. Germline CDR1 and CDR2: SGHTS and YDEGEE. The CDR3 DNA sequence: TGTGCCAGCAGCTTGGGCGGGTCGCCGCCCCAGCATTTT. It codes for CASSLGGSPPQHF.

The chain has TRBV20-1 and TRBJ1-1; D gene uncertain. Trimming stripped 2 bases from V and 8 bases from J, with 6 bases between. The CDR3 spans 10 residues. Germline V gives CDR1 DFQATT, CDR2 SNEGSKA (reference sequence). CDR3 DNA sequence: TGCAGTGCTAGAATAATGGAAGCTTTCTTT. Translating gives CSARIMEAFF.

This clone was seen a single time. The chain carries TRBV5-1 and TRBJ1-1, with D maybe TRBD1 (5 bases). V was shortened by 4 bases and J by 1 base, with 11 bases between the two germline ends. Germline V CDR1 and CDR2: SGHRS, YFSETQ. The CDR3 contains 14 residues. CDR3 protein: CASSALTANTEAFF. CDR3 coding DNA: TGCGCCAGCAGCGCCCTGACAGCGAACACTGAAGCTTTCTTT.

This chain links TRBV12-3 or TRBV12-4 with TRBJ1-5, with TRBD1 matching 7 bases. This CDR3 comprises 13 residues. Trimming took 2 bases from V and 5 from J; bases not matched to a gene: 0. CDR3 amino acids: CASSLQGDQPQHF. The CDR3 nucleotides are TGTGCCAGCAGTTTACAGGGGGATCAGCCCCAGCATTTT.